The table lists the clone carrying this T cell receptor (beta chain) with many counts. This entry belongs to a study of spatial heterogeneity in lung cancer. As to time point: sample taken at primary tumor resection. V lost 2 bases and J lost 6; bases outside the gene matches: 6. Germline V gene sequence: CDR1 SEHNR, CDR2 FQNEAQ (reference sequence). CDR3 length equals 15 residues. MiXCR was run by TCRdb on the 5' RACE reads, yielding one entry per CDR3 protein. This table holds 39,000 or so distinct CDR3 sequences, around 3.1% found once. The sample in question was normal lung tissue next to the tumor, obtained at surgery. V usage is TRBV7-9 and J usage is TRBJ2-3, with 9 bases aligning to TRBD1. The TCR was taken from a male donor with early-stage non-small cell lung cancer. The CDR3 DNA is TGTGCCAGCAGCTTATATACAGGACAGGGGGATACGCAGTATTTT. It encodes CASSLYTGQGDTQYF. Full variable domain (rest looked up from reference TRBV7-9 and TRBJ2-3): DTGVSQNPRHKITKRGQNVTFRCDPISEHNRLYWYRQTLGQGPEFLTYFQNEAQLEKSRLLSDRFSAERPKGSFSTLEIQRTEQGDSAMYLCASSLYTGQGDTQYFGPGTRLTVL.